The 9 T cell receptor beta chains below come from one sample, sequenced in a study of Ad26.COV2.S vaccination and SARS-CoV-2 variants. Stated treatment: roughly 19 received Ad26.COV2.S at low or high dose, single or two shots; about 5 received placebo; per-sample allocation not given. The study sampled participants on day 63 after the first vaccine or placebo injection. Here immunoSEQ multiplex PCR was the method, and the copy in TCRdb shows in-frame clones only, minus some. Here the sample spans about 330,000 clones, about nine tenths being singletons. The specimen comprised peripheral blood, sampled in a trial of Ad26.COV2.S vaccine versus placebo. These receptors came from a person between 18 and 60 years old who received the Ad26.COV2.S COVID-19 vaccine or a placebo.

This chain uses TRBV25-1 with TRBJ2-7, with 10 bases matching TRBD1. With V trimmed by 1 base and J by 1 base, 10 bases remained unmatched. In germline, CDR1 is MGHDK, CDR2 SYGVNS. The CDR3 consists of 18 residues. The CDR3 DNA follows: TGTGCCAGCAGTGAATTGGGACAGGGGAGTAAAGGATCCTACGAGCAGTACGTC. It encodes CASSELGQGSKGSYEQYV.

CDR3 protein: CASSLAFGGDQPQHF. For the CDR3, the DNA is TGCGCCAGCAGCTTGGCCTTCGGGGGGGATCAGCCCCAGCATTTT. The chain links TRBV5-1 to TRBJ1-5; D may be TRBD1 (5 bases). CDR3 length equals 15 residues. Per the germline V gene, CDR1 is SGHRS and CDR2 is YFSETQ. The V end lost 0 bases, the J end lost 5 bases, and 12 bases lay between the germline ends. The entire variable domain, with the rest obtained from reference TRBV5-1 and TRBJ1-5, is as follows: KAGVTQTPRYLIKTRGQQVTLSCSPISGHRSVSWYQQTPGQGLQFLFEYFSETQRNKGNFPGRFSGRQFSNSRSEMNVSTLELGDSALYLCASSLAFGGDQPQHFGDGTRLSIL.

The rearrangement joins TRBV16 to TRBJ2-2, with D unresolved. This CDR3 contains 15 residues. V lost 0 bases and J lost 1, with 6 bases in between. The germline gives CDR1 KGHSY, CDR2 FQNENV. The CDR3 nucleotides are TGTGCCAGCAGCCAATCGGACGGGAACACCGGGGAGCTGTTTTTT. It translates to CASSQSDGNTGELFF.

This chain joins TRBV6-6 and TRBJ1-2, with unresolved D. The V gene lost 5 bases and the J gene lost 3 bases, with 10 bases spanning the gap. The germline V gene has CDR1 MNHNY and CDR2 SVGAGI (reference sequence). This CDR3 region has 13 residues. The CDR3 spells CASSRTFDYGYTF. CDR3 coding DNA: TGTGCCAGCAGTCGGACGTTTGACTATGGCTACACCTTC.

At least ten counts were recorded for this clone. The same CDR3 also results from other DNA sequences found in this sample. The chain recombines TRBV6-1 with TRBJ2-3; 14 nucleotides agree with TRBD2. The CDR3 spans 15 residues. Per the germline V gene, CDR1 is MNHNS and CDR2 is SASEGT. With 3 bases clipped from V and 4 bases from J, the junction kept 0 bases outside the gene matches. CDR3 loop: CASSETSGGADTQYF. The CDR3 nucleotides read TGTGCCAGCAGTGAGACTAGCGGGGGGGCAGATACGCAGTATTTT.

The chain employs TRBV13 and TRBJ1-2; 9 nucleotides line up with TRBD1. CDR1 and CDR2 (germline): PRHDT, FYEKMQ (reference sequence). The CDR3 contains 14 residues. The V segment lost 6 bases and the J segment 6 bases; nucleotides outside the gene matches: 8. In nucleotides, the CDR3 is TGTGCCAGCAGTACCGGGACAGGGCTTAATGGCTACACCTTC. It encodes CASSTGTGLNGYTF.

On this clone itself: At the DNA level, this CDR3 is encoded by other sequences in the same sample as well. The V gene is TRBV4-1, the J gene TRBJ1-2; D uncertain. Trimming took off 0 bases at V and 5 bases at J, with 4 bases between the two ends. Germline V gene lookup returns CDR1 MGHRA and CDR2 YSYEKL. This CDR3 contains 12 residues. CDR3 sequence (DNA): TGCGCCAGCAGCCAAGATGGGTATGGCTACACCTTC. Its protein product is CASSQDGYGYTF.

The genes are TRBV10-3 and TRBJ1-3; D not resolved. Germline V lookup: CDR1 ENHRY, CDR2 SYGVKD. The ends were cut back, 7 bases at V and 0 bases at J, with 1 base in the middle. The CDR3 consists of 11 residues. The CDR3 sequence is CAINSGNTIYF. The CDR3 DNA follows: TGTGCCATCAACTCTGGAAACACCATATATTTT.

This sequence joins TRBV9 and TRBJ2-7, with 10 bases fitting TRBD2. Germline CDR1 is SGDLS and CDR2 is YYNGEE. The CDR3 consists of 17 residues. The junction had 11 bases not matched to a gene; V was cut back by 3 bases and J by 2 bases. As DNA, the CDR3 is TGTGCCAGCAGCGCAGTTAGGGGGACTAGCGATCCCTACGAGCAGTACTTC. This translates into CASSAVRGTSDPYEQYF.